These T cell receptor beta chains were read from a single sample in a study of tumor-infiltrating lymphocytes in primary liver carcinoma. From the multiplex PCR reads, TCRdb called clonotypes with MiXCR, one entry per CDR3 protein. This sample yields hundreds of thousands of distinct CDR3 sequences, of which approximately 65% are seen a single time; roughly 9% belongs to the top ten. Source material: peripheral blood. The receptors derive from a man aged 40-55 years with primary liver carcinoma and hepatitis B virus infection. The CDR3 runs from the conserved cysteine through the conserved F or W. The D gene is left open where the match is weak. Where a row states a size, it is once, few, many or the class of an expanded clone; other rows omit it.

TRBV4-3	NA	TRBJ2-7	many	CASSQGVADSSYEQYF	TGCGCCAGCAGCCAAGGCGTAGCGGATTCCTCCTACGAGCAGTACTTC
TRBV10-3	TRBD1	TRBJ2-7	NA	CTISESTVQGEQYF	TGTACCATCAGTGAGTCGACAGTACAGGGGGAGCAGTACTTC
TRBV4-3	NA	TRBJ1-1	NA	CASSLGVENTEAFF	TGCGCCAGCAGCCTGGGGGTAGAGAACACTGAAGCTTTCTTT
TRBV4-2	NA	TRBJ2-3	many	CASSLEGGGGDTQYF	TGTGCCAGCAGCCTTGAGGGGGGAGGAGGAGATACGCAGTATTTT
TRBV10-3	NA	TRBJ2-7	many	CAPLGDHEQYF	TGTGCCCCACTTGGGGACCACGAGCAGTACTTC
TRBV6-6	TRBD1	TRBJ1-4	NA	CASSYQGQGGDEKLFF	TGTGCCAGCAGTTACCAGGGACAGGGCGGGGACGAAAAACTGTTTTTT
TRBV7-9	NA	TRBJ1-4	few	CASRPDGPNEKLFF	TGTGCCAGCAGACCGGACGGACCGAATGAAAAACTGTTTTTT
TRBV4-1	NA	TRBJ1-4	many	CASSRDAGDEKLFF	TGCGCCAGCAGCCGGGACGCCGGGGATGAAAAACTGTTTTTT
TRBV11-1	NA	TRBJ2-7	NA	CANSSLRGNEQYF	TGTGCCAACAGCTCGTTACGAGGAAACGAGCAGTACTTC
TRBV18	NA	TRBJ1-1	NA	CASTRAGLYTEAFF	TGTGCCAGCACACGCGCGGGTTTGTACACTGAAGCTTTCTTT
TRBV6-5	TRBD1	TRBJ2-2	many	CASSYLGVRQGFSGELFF	TGTGCCAGCAGTTACTTGGGGGTCAGACAGGGGTTTTCCGGGGAGCTGTTTTTT